This TCR beta chain was identified during a study of T cell repertoires in cytomegalovirus infection. At the level of the study: Public TCR beta signatures were indicative of both CMV infection and a matching HLA type. Findings and limits, study-wide: The ex vivo response was dominated by HLA-C-restricted CMV-specific TCR beta clonotypes.

This clonotype was detected ten times or more. Its matching antigen is unknown. V lost 3 bases to trimming and J lost 2 bases, with 10 bases between them. The CDR3 spans 14 residues. Per germline, CDR1 SGHTA and CDR2 FQGNSA. A single record per CDR3 protein comes from TCRdb applying MiXCR to the reads. The sample has 150,000 to 190,000 distinct CDR3 sequences, around 24% seen once; the top ten hold approximately 11%. The origin of this receptor is a human donor in good health (CMV status not recorded). Some clones in this sample may be carry-over from other donors' samples. The gene calls are TRBV7-2 and TRBJ1-2; tentatively, D is TRBD1 (5 bases). What was sequenced was PBMCs. CDR3 amino acids: CASSFEGKNYGYTF. The CDR3 nucleotides read TGTGCCAGCAGCTTCGAGGGGAAGAACTATGGCTACACCTTC. The variable domain in full, completed from reference TRBV7-2 and TRBJ1-2, reads GAGVSQSPSNKVTEKGKDVELRCDPISGHTALYWYRQSLGQGLEFLIYFQGNSAPDKSGLPSDRFSAERTGGSVSTLTIQRTQQEDSAVYLCASSFEGKNYGYTFGSGTRLTVV.